This entry lists 28 T cell receptor beta chains sequenced from one sample in a study of T cell changes during pregnancy in multiple sclerosis. The assay was immunoSEQ multiplex PCR, and TCRdb's table has in-frame clones only and misses some. The sample yields tens of thousands of clones, about 90% seen once. The sample here was CD4+ T cells from peripheral blood mononuclear cells, taken before pregnancy. All receptors come from a female donor with multiple sclerosis, enrolled in a pregnancy study.

This clone occurred once. The genes are TRBV6-5 and TRBJ1-2, with 8 nucleotides matching TRBD1. Germline V CDR1 and CDR2: MNHEY, SVGAGI. This CDR3 spans 14 amino acids. Unmatched junction bases numbered 10, after V lost 6 bases and J lost 7 bases. CDR3 sequence: CASSQTGEYGGYTF. In DNA form, the CDR3 reads TGTGCCAGCAGCCAGACAGGGGAGTATGGTGGCTACACCTTC.

The rearrangement joins TRBV5-1 to TRBJ2-2; no clear D. The germline gives CDR1 SGHRS, CDR2 YFSETQ. This CDR3 is 12 amino acids long. V dropped 8 bases and J dropped 1 base, with 6 bases sitting between them. The CDR3 DNA is TGCGCCAGTAGGAGGAACACCGGGGAGCTGTTTTTT. The encoded protein is CASRRNTGELFF.

This sequence joins TRBV27 and TRBJ1-5; 8 bases are shared with TRBD1. The junction had 11 bases not matched to a gene; V was cut back by 6 bases and J by 7 bases. Germline-derived CDR1 and CDR2 are MNHEY and SMNVEV (reference sequence). This CDR3 is 15 amino acids long. CDR3 DNA: TGTGCCAGCAGGGGGGGTCAGGGGGCGAAACAGCCCCAGCATTTT. This translates into CASRGGQGAKQPQHF.

The J gene is TRBJ1-5, the V gene TRBV4-2; 7 positions agree with TRBD1. The CDR3 runs to 15 residues. Germline V gene sequence: CDR1 LGHNA, CDR2 YNFKEQ. With 6 bases clipped from V and 1 base from J, the junction kept 6 bases outside the gene matches. CDR3 sequence reads: CASRPTGLSNQPQHF. The CDR3 nucleotides are TGTGCCAGCAGACCGACAGGGCTCAGCAATCAGCCCCAGCATTTT.

The chain has TRBV5-6 and TRBJ2-5, with 9 bases lining up with TRBD2. V lost 0 bases to trimming and J lost 3 bases; unmatched junction nucleotides: 3. Germline V lookup: CDR1 SGHDT, CDR2 YYEEEE. This CDR3 has 15 residues. The CDR3 region is CASSLARLAEETQYF. CDR3 nucleotide sequence: TGTGCCAGCAGCTTGGCTAGACTAGCGGAAGAGACCCAGTACTTC. Full variable domain (outside the CDR3, taken from reference TRBV5-6 and TRBJ2-5): DAGVTQSPTHLIKTRGQQVTLRCSPKSGHDTVSWYQQALGQGPQFIFQYYEEEERQRGNFPDRFSGHQFPNYSSELNVNALLLGDSALYLCASSLARLAEETQYFGPGTRLLVL.

The chain recombines TRBV2 with TRBJ2-2; 10 bases match TRBD2. Trimming removed 6 bases from V and 0 bases from J; junction bases left unmatched: 1. The germline CDR1 and CDR2 sequences are SNHLY and FYNNEI. The CDR3 is made up of 15 amino acids. This CDR3 is CASRGTSANTGELFF. As DNA, the CDR3 is TGTGCCAGCAGGGGGACTAGCGCGAACACCGGGGAGCTGTTTTTT.

The rearrangement joins TRBV19 to TRBJ1-6; TRBD1 might be the D (6 bases). V lost 3 bases, J lost 7 bases, and 13 bases lay in between. CDR1 and CDR2 (germline): LNHDA, SQIVND (reference sequence). The CDR3 length is 15 residues. The chain's CDR3 is CASSIGRGGNSPLHF. The DNA of the CDR3 is TGTGCCAGTAGTATCGGCAGGGGTGGCAATTCACCCCTCCACTTT.

This chain uses TRBV9 with TRBJ2-5, with D maybe TRBD2 (5 bases). The CDR3 runs to 14 residues. Germline-derived CDR1 and CDR2 are SGDLS and YYNGEE. V shed 2 bases and J shed 5 bases, with 13 bases lying between them. The CDR3, as DNA: TGTGCCAGCAGCGTGGGCGGGTCTTTGGAGACCCAGTACTTC. This encodes CASSVGGSLETQYF.

This clone was observed a single time. This chain joins TRBV11-2 and TRBJ2-3; perhaps TRBD1 as D (6 bases). The V gene's germline CDR1 is SGHAT and CDR2 FQNNGV. V lost 4 bases and J lost 1, with 12 bases in between. The CDR3 contains 15 residues. CDR3 protein: CASSSPRTGTDTQYF. CDR3 nucleotide sequence: TGTGCCAGCAGCTCTCCCCGGACAGGCACAGATACGCAGTATTTT.

The genes are TRBV21-1 and TRBJ2-7; the table's D call, TRBD1, has no DNA check behind it. TRBV21-1 is shown as a pseudogene. CDR3 length: 14 residues. CDR3 sequence reads: CASSNDRCPNEQYF. The CDR3 DNA follows: TGTGCCAGCAGCAACGACAGGTGCCCCAACGAGCAGTACTTC.

V usage is TRBV7-2 and J usage is TRBJ1-5; D gene unclear. Trimming took off 1 base at V and 7 bases at J, with 8 bases between the two ends. This CDR3 contains 13 residues. Germline V gives CDR1 SGHTA, CDR2 FQGNSA. The CDR3 DNA reads as TGTGCCAGCAGCTTAGTCGCTGGCCAGCCCCAGCATTTT. It encodes CASSLVAGQPQHF.

The chain couples TRBV5-1 to TRBJ1-2, with TRBD1 identical over 11 bases. The CDR3 covers 16 residues. Trimming at V came to 1 base and at J to 3 bases, leaving 5 bases not matched to a gene. Germline V lookup: CDR1 SGHRS, CDR2 YFSETQ. CDR3 bases: TGCGCCAGCAGCTTGAGGACAGGGGGCGGTGACTATGGCTACACCTTC. Its protein is CASSLRTGGGDYGYTF.

The chain employs TRBV30 and TRBJ1-6, with 7 bases aligning to TRBD1. The germline V gene encodes CDR1 GTSNPN and CDR2 SVGIG (reference sequence). J lost 8 bases, V lost 0 bases, and 7 bases had no gene match. The CDR3 length is 15 residues. The CDR3 nucleotides are TGTGCCTGGAGTGTGGAGAGGACAGGTCATTCACCCCTCCACTTT. It specifies CAWSVERTGHSPLHF.

The chain joins TRBV7-2 to TRBJ1-3; D unresolved. Germline V gives CDR1 SGHTA, CDR2 FQGNSA. The CDR3 is 13 residues long. V lost 5 bases to trimming and J lost 8 bases, with 13 bases between them. As DNA, the CDR3 is TGTGCCAGCAGCCCCCGGGCGGGAGACACCATATATTTT. This encodes CASSPRAGDTIYF. Together with reference TRBV7-2 and TRBJ1-3, the CDR3 gives the full variable domain: GAGVSQSPSNKVTEKGKDVELRCDPISGHTALYWYRQSLGQGLEFLIYFQGNSAPDKSGLPSDRFSAERTGGSVSTLTIQRTQQEDSAVYLCASSPRAGDTIYFGEGSWLTVV.

The chain employs TRBV6-6 and TRBJ2-5, with TRBD1 matching 7 bases. V was clipped by 7 bases and J by 3 bases; unmatched bases: 5. Germline CDR1 reads MNHNY; CDR2 reads SVGAGI (reference sequence). CDR3 length equals 13 residues. The CDR3 DNA follows: TGTGCCAGCAAACTGACAGGGAAAGAGACCCAGTACTTC. It translates to CASKLTGKETQYF.

The gene calls are TRBV21-1 and TRBJ2-7; the table names TRBD1, a call not compared with the DNA. TRBV21-1 represents a pseudogene. The CDR3 has 18 residues. In DNA, the CDR3 is TGTGCCAGCAGCCCGTGCGAACCAGGGCGACCCATTACCTACGAGCAGTACTTC. It specifies CASSPCEPGRPITYEQYF.

This clone was seen once. The chain employs TRBV19 and TRBJ2-2; TRBD2 might be the D (6 bases). Trimming removed 3 bases from V and 3 bases from J, with 11 bases in between. The germline V gene has CDR1 LNHDA and CDR2 SQIVND (reference sequence). The CDR3 loop spans 15 amino acids. The CDR3 reads CASSIDSGYTGELFF. The CDR3 nucleotides read TGTGCCAGTAGTATTGATAGCGGCTACACCGGGGAGCTGTTTTTT.

The chain uses TRBV7-2 and TRBJ2-5; D gene ambiguous. Trimming took off 6 bases at V and 0 bases at J, with 8 bases between the two ends. This CDR3 is built from 13 residues. CDR1 is SGHTA, CDR2 FQGNSA, per germline. CDR3 loop: CASRTEYQETQYF. For the CDR3, the DNA is TGTGCCAGCAGAACAGAGTACCAAGAGACCCAGTACTTC.

The rearrangement links TRBV4-3 to TRBJ1-1; D is perhaps TRBD1 (5 bases). This CDR3 contains 15 residues. V lost 7 bases to trimming and J lost 5 bases, with 20 bases between them. Germline-derived CDR1 and CDR2 are LGHNA and YSLEER. The CDR3 coding sequence is TGCGCCAGCACCCTCCTCGGGGGAGGCTTGACTGAAGCTTTCTTT. Its translation is CASTLLGGGLTEAFF.

V and J are TRBV21-1 and TRBJ2-1; the tabulated D call, TRBD1, remains unverified against the DNA. TRBV21-1 is tagged as a pseudogene. The length of the CDR3 is 17 residues. The CDR3 nucleotides are TGTGCCAGCAGCAAAGGGTCATCAGGGGATCAACTCAATGAGCAGTTCTTC. Encoded protein: CASSKGSSGDQLNEQFF.

V usage is TRBV5-1 and J usage is TRBJ2-7; 11 nucleotides match TRBD2. This CDR3 contains 18 residues. The V gene's germline CDR1 is SGHRS and CDR2 YFSETQ. The V gene end was trimmed by 0 bases and the J gene end by 3 bases; junction bases not matched to a gene: 11. The CDR3 loop reads CASSLVSWLAGGIYEQYF. Here the CDR3 DNA reads TGCGCCAGCAGCTTGGTTTCGTGGCTAGCGGGAGGTATCTACGAGCAGTACTTC. Full variable domain (remainder filled in from reference TRBV5-1 and TRBJ2-7): KAGVTQTPRYLIKTRGQQVTLSCSPISGHRSVSWYQQTPGQGLQFLFEYFSETQRNKGNFPGRFSGRQFSNSRSEMNVSTLELGDSALYLCASSLVSWLAGGIYEQYFGPGTRLTVT.

This chain connects TRBV6-1 to TRBJ2-1; tentatively, D is TRBD2 (5 bases). The CDR3 contains 14 residues. V lost 8 bases and J lost 6, with 17 bases in between. Germline V CDR1 and CDR2: MNHNS, SASEGT. The CDR3 sequence: CASVLAPNPNEQFF. The CDR3 DNA reads TGTGCCAGCGTTCTAGCTCCCAATCCCAATGAGCAGTTCTTC.

The rearrangement joins TRBV19 to TRBJ1-5; TRBD1 aligns across 7 bases. This CDR3 has 17 amino acids. Germline V CDR1 and CDR2: LNHDA, SQIVND (reference sequence). J was trimmed by 2 bases and V by 2 bases; bases with no gene match: 9. DNA for the CDR3: TGTGCCAGTAGTATATCGAATACAGGGGTGGGCAATCAGCCCCAGCATTTT. Its translation: CASSISNTGVGNQPQHF.

The rearrangement joins TRBV6-1 to TRBJ1-5, with 10 bases identical to TRBD1. J lost 7 bases, V lost 6 bases, and 6 bases had no gene match. Germline assignment: CDR1 MNHNS and CDR2 SASEGT. The CDR3 runs 14 residues. The CDR3 DNA reads TGTGCCAGCAGGACAGGGGGCGCAGGCCAGCCCCAGCATTTT. As protein: CASRTGGAGQPQHF.

The rearrangement uses TRBV18 and TRBJ1-6; D call uncertain. This CDR3 is built from 17 residues. Germline CDR1 KGHSH, CDR2 LQKENI. With 2 bases removed from V and 7 bases from J, the gap between germline ends came to 18 bases. CDR3 residues: CASSPIAPTRVNSPLHF. DNA for the CDR3: TGTGCCAGCTCACCAATCGCTCCGACTCGGGTCAATTCACCCCTCCACTTT.

The V call is TRBV30, the J call TRBJ1-5; TRBD1 aligns across 11 bases. The V gene's germline CDR1 is GTSNPN and CDR2 SVGIG (reference sequence). Losses at the gene ends were 2 bases for V and 5 bases for J; bases not matched to a gene: 11. The CDR3 is made up of 17 amino acids. The CDR3 DNA is TGTGCCTGGAGTAGAGTGATAGGGACAGGGGGGCATCAGCCCCAGCATTTT. It is translated as CAWSRVIGTGGHQPQHF.

V gene TRBV9 combines with J gene TRBJ1-4, with a weak D call TRBD1 (5 bases). V dropped 4 bases and J dropped 5 bases, with 24 bases sitting between them. This CDR3 is built from 18 residues. The germline V gene has CDR1 SGDLS and CDR2 YYNGEE. As DNA, the CDR3 is TGTGCCAGCAGCCACAAGCTGACAGTCACTAGCATCAATGAAAAACTGTTTTTT. This sequence encodes CASSHKLTVTSINEKLFF.

CDR3 protein: CATYYRGAAEKLFF. In DNA form, the CDR3 reads TGTGCCACCTATTACAGGGGTGCGGCTGAAAAACTGTTTTTT. The V call is TRBV28, the J call TRBJ1-4; TRBD1 matches 7 bases. This CDR3 region has 14 residues. Germline V gene sequence: CDR1 MDHEN, CDR2 SYDVKM. V lost 10 bases and J lost 7; bases outside the gene matches: 12.